The 16 T cell receptor beta chains listed next were all sequenced from one sample in a study of OX40 agonist ivuxolimab in advanced cancers. Repertoires were generated with immunoSEQ multiplex PCR, while TCRdb's copy carries only in-frame clones and drops some. The sample holds roughly 100,000 clones; about 90% are singletons and the top ten take 1.5% to 2%. Here the sequenced sample was CD4+ or CD8+ T cells sorted from blood, taken in a trial of the OX40 agonist ivuxolimab. These receptors all stem from an adult with an advanced solid tumor such as melanoma, head and neck, liver or kidney cancer.

The genes are TRBV14 and TRBJ1-1; D is possibly TRBD1 (5 bases). CDR3 length: 14 residues. Between the trimmed V and J ends, which lost 2 bases and 4 bases, there was a span of 11 bases. From germline, CDR1 is SGHDN and CDR2 FVKESK. The CDR3 loop is CASSQSGRRTEAFF. The CDR3 DNA reads as TGTGCCAGCAGCCAATCAGGGCGACGCACTGAAGCTTTCTTT.

J is TRBJ2-2 and V is TRBV19; 7 bases are a match to TRBD2. The germline CDR1 and CDR2 sequences are LNHDA and SQIVND (reference sequence). After removal of 1 base from V and 3 bases from J, the junction contained 2 bases not matched to a gene. This CDR3 has 15 amino acids. The CDR3 DNA reads TGTGCCAGTAGTATAGGTAGCGGGTACACCGGGGAGCTGTTTTTT. Its protein product is CASSIGSGYTGELFF.

V is TRBV5-4 and J is TRBJ2-7; maybe TRBD1 (5 bases). V was clipped by 0 bases and J by 5 bases, with 12 bases between them. This CDR3 has 14 amino acids. CDR1 is SGHNT, CDR2 YYREEE, per germline (reference sequence). For the CDR3, the DNA is TGTGCCAGCAGCTTGGTAGGGGTGATGAACGAGCAGTACTTC. This encodes CASSLVGVMNEQYF.

The genes are TRBV6-7 and TRBJ2-5; weak D call: TRBD1 (6 bases). TRBV6-7 is an open reading frame whose function is uncertain. V shed 7 bases and J shed 4 bases, with 22 bases lying between them. CDR3 length: 16 residues. As DNA, the CDR3 is TGTGCCAGCACCCGGACAGCTTCCCTAATGGGAGAGACCCAGTACTTC. The encoded protein is CASTRTASLMGETQYF.

The chain recombines TRBV30 with TRBJ2-7; 8 bases match TRBD1. The V gene end was trimmed by 8 bases and the J gene end by 3 bases; junction bases not matched to a gene: 6. Germline V gene lookup returns CDR1 GTSNPN and CDR2 SVGIG (reference sequence). CDR3 length equals 12 residues. The CDR3 sequence is CAGGTGSYEQYF. CDR3 bases: TGTGCCGGAGGGACAGGTAGCTACGAGCAGTACTTC. Full variable domain (outside the CDR3, taken from reference TRBV30 and TRBJ2-7): SQTIHQWPATLVQPVGSPLSLECTVEGTSNPNLYWYRQAAGRGLQLLFYSVGIGQISSEVPQNLSASRPQDRQFILSSKKLLLSDSGFYLCAGGTGSYEQYFGPGTRLTVT.

The chain carries TRBV19 and TRBJ1-2; D gene unclear. The V gene's germline CDR1 is LNHDA and CDR2 SQIVND (reference sequence). The CDR3 runs 13 residues. V shed 10 bases and J shed 1 base, with 13 bases lying between them. DNA for the CDR3: TGTGCCACCTCCCTGGTCGGTAACTATGGCTACACCTTC. Translated, it gives CATSLVGNYGYTF. Full variable domain (rest looked up from reference TRBV19 and TRBJ1-2): DGGITQSPKYLFRKEGQNVTLSCEQNLNHDAMYWYRQDPGQGLRLIYYSQIVNDFQKGDIAEGYSVSREKKESFPLTVTSAQKNPTAFYLCATSLVGNYGYTFGSGTRLTVV.

The chain uses TRBV19 and TRBJ1-5, with 11 positions matching TRBD1. CDR3 length equals 14 residues. Germline-derived CDR1 and CDR2 are LNHDA and SQIVND (reference sequence). Trimming at V came to 6 bases and at J to 6 bases, leaving 4 bases not matched to a gene. Here the CDR3 reads CASSGTGGGQPQHF. DNA of the CDR3: TGTGCCAGTAGCGGGACAGGGGGTGGTCAGCCCCAGCATTTT.

In the case of this clone: The junction shows a germline mismatch at one end, possibly a read error. The V and J genes are TRBV7-7 and TRBJ2-7; D might be TRBD2 (5 bases). The germline V gene has CDR1 SSHAT and CDR2 FNYEAQ (reference sequence). This CDR3 region has 15 residues. The CDR3 DNA sequence: TGTGCTAGCAGCTTAGCGATGACACCTTTCTACGAGCAGTACTTC. Translating it yields CASSLAMTPFYEQYF.

J is TRBJ2-5 and V is TRBV19; D might be TRBD2 (6 bases). This CDR3 is built from 15 residues. V lost 5 bases and J lost 5, with 18 bases in between. Germline V gene sequence: CDR1 LNHDA, CDR2 SQIVND (reference sequence). CDR3 nucleotide sequence: TGTGCCAGTAGTCCCCTAATAAGGAGGGGCGAGACCCAGTACTTC. As protein: CASSPLIRRGETQYF.

The J gene is TRBJ2-7, the V gene TRBV5-5; D not certain. Trimming shortened V by 1 base and J by 4 bases, and 6 bases separated the two germline ends. Germline V gives CDR1 SGHKS, CDR2 YYEKEE (reference sequence). CDR3 length equals 12 residues. The CDR3 region is CASSLLGYEQYF. CDR3 DNA: TGTGCCAGCAGCTTGTTGGGGTACGAGCAGTACTTC. Full variable domain (rest looked up from reference TRBV5-5 and TRBJ2-7): DAGVTQSPTHLIKTRGQQVTLRCSPISGHKSVSWYQQVLGQGPQFIFQYYEKEERGRGNFPDRFSARQFPNYSSELNVNALLLGDSALYLCASSLLGYEQYFGPGTRLTVT.

The chain couples TRBV7-2 to TRBJ2-6; the D gene is possibly TRBD1 (5 bases). Germline values: CDR1 SGHTA, CDR2 FQGNSA. The V end lost 7 bases, the J end lost 0 bases, and 13 bases lay between the germline ends. This CDR3 contains 16 residues. The CDR3 bases are TGTGCCAGCACCTGGACACGCAGCTCTGGGGCCAACGTCCTGACTTTC. This encodes CASTWTRSSGANVLTF.

V gene TRBV12-5 combines with J gene TRBJ1-3; 9 bases line up with TRBD1. The CDR3 runs 18 residues. Trimming at V came to 1 base and at J to 4 bases, leaving 11 bases not matched to a gene. CDR1 and CDR2 (germline): LGHNT, FRNRAP. As DNA, the CDR3 is TGTGCTAGTGGTTTGGGGCACTCGGGACAGGGTACGGGAAACACCATATATTTT. Its translation: CASGLGHSGQGTGNTIYF. Looking up the rest from reference TRBV12-5 and TRBJ1-3 gives the full variable domain: DARVTQTPRHKVTEMGQEVTMRCQPILGHNTVFWYRQTMMQGLELLAYFRNRAPLDDSGMPKDRFSAEMPDATLATLKIQPSEPRDSAVYFCASGLGHSGQGTGNTIYFGEGSWLTVV.

This chain connects TRBV9 to TRBJ1-2, with D perhaps TRBD1 (6 bases). This CDR3 has 14 amino acids. The V gene's germline CDR1 is SGDLS and CDR2 YYNGEE. With 4 bases removed from V and 6 bases from J, the gap between germline ends came to 16 bases. The CDR3 DNA sequence: TGTGCCAGCAGCCGACTTGGGGGGGGCAATGGCTACACCTTC. It codes for CASSRLGGGNGYTF.

The V gene is TRBV9, the J gene TRBJ1-4; D not resolved. The CDR3 is 14 amino acids. With 0 bases removed from V and 8 bases from J, the gap between germline ends came to 11 bases. CDR1 and CDR2 from the germline V gene are SGDLS and YYNGEE. DNA for the CDR3: TGTGCCAGCAGCGTAGGGGCCATAAGAGAAAAACTGTTTTTT. It is translated as CASSVGAIREKLFF.

This sequence joins TRBV7-9 and TRBJ1-1, with unresolved D. The V and J ends lost 2 bases and 5 bases respectively, with 12 bases between them. CDR3 length equals 14 residues. Germline-derived CDR1 and CDR2 are SEHNR and FQNEAQ (reference sequence). The CDR3 is CASSLSLVVTEAFF. DNA for the CDR3: TGTGCCAGCAGCTTAAGTCTGGTTGTAACTGAAGCTTTCTTT. Together with reference TRBV7-9 and TRBJ1-1, the CDR3 gives the full variable domain: DTGVSQNPRHKITKRGQNVTFRCDPISEHNRLYWYRQTLGQGPEFLTYFQNEAQLEKSRLLSDRFSAERPKGSFSTLEIQRTEQGDSAMYLCASSLSLVVTEAFFGQGTRLTVV.

This rearrangement joins TRBV5-1 to TRBJ1-1; unclear D gene. The CDR3 is 16 amino acids. Germline V gene data show CDR1 as SGHRS and CDR2 as YFSETQ. Trimming removed 2 bases from V and 1 base from J, with 15 bases in between. The CDR3 DNA reads as TGCGCCAGCAGCTTAGAGTTCGGGAGATCGAACACTGAAGCTTTCTTT. Its protein is CASSLEFGRSNTEAFF. Full variable domain (rest looked up from reference TRBV5-1 and TRBJ1-1): KAGVTQTPRYLIKTRGQQVTLSCSPISGHRSVSWYQQTPGQGLQFLFEYFSETQRNKGNFPGRFSGRQFSNSRSEMNVSTLELGDSALYLCASSLEFGRSNTEAFFGQGTRLTVV.